The next 9 T cell receptor beta chains were all read from a single sample in a study of shared clonotypes between healthy human individuals. Some clones are missing from TCRdb's copy, which holds only in-frame ones; the method was immunoSEQ multiplex PCR. The table lists hundreds of thousands of clones, roughly 78% of them singletons. The sequenced material came from memory CD4+ T cells sorted from blood. The subset denotes: CD45RA-negative fraction. The origin of the receptors is a woman in her twenties or thirties in good health.

This clone was counted a single time. This chain joins TRBV7-6 and TRBJ2-1; 7 positions match TRBD1. This CDR3 contains 16 residues. Germline V lookup: CDR1 SGHVS, CDR2 FNYEAQ. V shed 2 bases and J 2 bases; nucleotides not matched to a gene: 6. Here the CDR3 DNA reads TGTGCCAGCAGCTTAAGGACAGGTGTCCCCTACAATGAGCAGTTCTTC. It yields the protein CASSLRTGVPYNEQFF.

The chain uses TRBV29-1 and TRBJ2-7; D may be TRBD1 (7 bases). CDR3 length equals 13 residues. CDR1 is SQVTM and CDR2 is ANQGSEA in the germline V gene. Trimming took off 7 bases at V and 4 bases at J, with 17 bases between the two ends. CDR3 loop: CSAKRTGLYEQYF. CDR3 in DNA: TGCAGCGCCAAAAGGACAGGACTATACGAGCAGTACTTC.

The gene calls are TRBV9 and TRBJ2-7; TRBD2 matches at 11 bases. V gave up 3 bases and J gave up 10 bases; unmatched junction bases: 6. The CDR3 covers 13 residues. Germline values: CDR1 SGDLS, CDR2 YYNGEE. CDR3: CASSAGGLADQYF. CDR3 nucleotide sequence: TGTGCCAGCAGCGCTGGGGGACTAGCGGATCAGTACTTC. The full variable domain, with the rest looked up from reference TRBV9 and TRBJ2-7, is DSGVTQTPKHLITATGQRVTLRCSPRSGDLSVYWYQQSLDQGLQFLIQYYNGEERAKGNILERFSAQQFPDLHSELNLSSLELGDSALYFCASSAGGLADQYFGPGTRLTVT.

The chain carries TRBV7-9 and TRBJ2-7; possibly TRBD1 for D (6 bases). V dropped 6 bases and J dropped 6 bases, with 18 bases sitting between them. The CDR3 totals 14 residues. Per the germline V gene, CDR1 is SEHNR and CDR2 is FQNEAQ (reference sequence). The CDR3 region has the DNA TGTGCCAGCAGACCGGACTTACAGGGCCTCGAGCAGTACTTC. As protein: CASRPDLQGLEQYF.

V usage is TRBV23-1 and J usage is TRBJ2-5, with TRBD2 as a possible D gene (6 bases). TRBV23-1 belongs to the ORF category, with a function that is uncertain. The CDR3 extends over 19 amino acids. V was shortened by 3 bases and J by 1 base, with 24 bases between the two germline ends. The CDR3 region has the DNA TGCGCCAGCAGTCATCATCGTCGGGGGATTGGGGGAGGCCAAGAGACCCAGTACTTC. The encoded protein is CASSHHRRGIGGGQETQYF.

Concerning this clone: Within the sample, other DNA sequences also encode this same CDR3. The chain couples TRBV5-1 to TRBJ2-7; D might be TRBD1 or TRBD2, each matching 5 bases. The CDR3 totals 14 residues. CDR1 and CDR2 from the germline V gene are SGHRS and YFSETQ. The V and J ends lost 5 bases and 2 bases respectively, with 14 bases between them. The CDR3: CASRPGTETYEQYF. Here the CDR3 DNA reads TGCGCCAGCAGACCGGGGACGGAAACCTACGAGCAGTACTTC.

The chain links TRBV19 to TRBJ2-1; D not certain. The CDR3 extends over 13 amino acids. V was pared by 5 bases and J by 8 bases, with 13 bases between. Germline V gives CDR1 LNHDA, CDR2 SQIVND (reference sequence). CDR3 protein: CASSLGRLDEQFF. As DNA, the CDR3 is TGTGCCAGTAGTCTAGGAAGGCTAGATGAGCAGTTCTTC.

V is TRBV10-3 and J is TRBJ1-5; 10 nucleotides match TRBD1. V was clipped by 4 bases and J by 9 bases; unmatched bases: 6. The CDR3 is 14 residues long. The germline V gene has CDR1 ENHRY and CDR2 SYGVKD. The CDR3 reads CAISGTGGFLPQHF. The CDR3 nucleotides are TGTGCCATCAGTGGGACAGGGGGGTTTTTGCCCCAGCATTTT.

The V call is TRBV28, the J call TRBJ1-5, with 9 bases matching TRBD1. V gave up 8 bases and J gave up 3 bases; unmatched junction bases: 8. The CDR3 runs to 15 residues. Looked up from germline, CDR1 is MDHEN and CDR2 is SYDVKM. The CDR3 region has the DNA TGTGCCAGCGGCTACCGGGACAGGGTCAATCAGCCCCAGCATTTT. This sequence encodes CASGYRDRVNQPQHF.